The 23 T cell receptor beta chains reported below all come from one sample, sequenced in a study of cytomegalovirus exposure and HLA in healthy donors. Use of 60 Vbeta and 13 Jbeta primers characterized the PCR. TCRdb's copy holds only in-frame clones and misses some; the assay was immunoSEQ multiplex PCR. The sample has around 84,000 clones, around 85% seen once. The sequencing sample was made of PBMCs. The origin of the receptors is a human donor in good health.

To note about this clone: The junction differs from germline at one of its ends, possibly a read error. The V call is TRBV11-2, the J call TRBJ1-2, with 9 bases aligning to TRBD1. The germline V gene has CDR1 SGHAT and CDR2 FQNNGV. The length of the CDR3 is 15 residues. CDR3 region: CASSSLRGTGTFYPF. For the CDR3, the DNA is TGTGCCAGCAGCTCCCTCAGGGGGACAGGGACTTTCTACCCCTTC. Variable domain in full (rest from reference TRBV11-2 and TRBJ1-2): EAGVAQSPRYKIIEKRQSVAFWCNPISGHATLYWYQQILGQGPKLLIQFQNNGVVDDSQLPKDRFSAERLKGVDSTLKIQPAKLEDSAVYLCASSSLRGTGTFYPFGSGTRLTVV.

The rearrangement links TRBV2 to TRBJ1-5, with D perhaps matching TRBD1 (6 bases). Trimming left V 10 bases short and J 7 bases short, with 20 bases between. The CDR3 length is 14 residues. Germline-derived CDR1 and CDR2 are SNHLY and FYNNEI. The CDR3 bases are TGTGCCACGGGCGGCTCACAGGGTTCCCAGCCCCAGCATTTT. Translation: CATGGSQGSQPQHF.

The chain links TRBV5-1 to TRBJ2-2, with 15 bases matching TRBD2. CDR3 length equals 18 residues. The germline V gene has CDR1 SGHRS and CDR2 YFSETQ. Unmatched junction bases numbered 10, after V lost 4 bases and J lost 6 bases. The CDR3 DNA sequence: TGCGCCAGCAGCAGGAACCCCGGGACTAGCGGGGGGTCCGGGGAGCTGTTTTTT. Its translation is CASSRNPGTSGGSGELFF.

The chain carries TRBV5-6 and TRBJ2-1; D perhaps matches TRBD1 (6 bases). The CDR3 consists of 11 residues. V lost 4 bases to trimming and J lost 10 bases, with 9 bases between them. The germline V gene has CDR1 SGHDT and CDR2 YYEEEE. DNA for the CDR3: TGTGCCAGCAGCGTCGGGACAGAGCAGTTCTTC. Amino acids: CASSVGTEQFF. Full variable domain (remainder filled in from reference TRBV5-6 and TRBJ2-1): DAGVTQSPTHLIKTRGQQVTLRCSPKSGHDTVSWYQQALGQGPQFIFQYYEEEERQRGNFPDRFSGHQFPNYSSELNVNALLLGDSALYLCASSVGTEQFFGPGTRLTVL.

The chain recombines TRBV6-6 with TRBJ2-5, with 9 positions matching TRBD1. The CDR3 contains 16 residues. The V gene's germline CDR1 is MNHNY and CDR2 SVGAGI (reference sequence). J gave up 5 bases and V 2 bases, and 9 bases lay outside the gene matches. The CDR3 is CASSYPPTDRGETQYF. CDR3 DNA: TGTGCCAGCAGTTACCCCCCCACGGACAGGGGTGAGACCCAGTACTTC.

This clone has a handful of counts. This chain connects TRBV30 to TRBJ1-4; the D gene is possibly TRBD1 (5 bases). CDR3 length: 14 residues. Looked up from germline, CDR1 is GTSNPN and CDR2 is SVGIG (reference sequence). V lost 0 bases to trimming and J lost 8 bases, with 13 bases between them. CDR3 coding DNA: TGTGCCTGGAGTGTTTTTTCAGGGCGGGAAAAACTGTTTTTT. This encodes CAWSVFSGREKLFF.

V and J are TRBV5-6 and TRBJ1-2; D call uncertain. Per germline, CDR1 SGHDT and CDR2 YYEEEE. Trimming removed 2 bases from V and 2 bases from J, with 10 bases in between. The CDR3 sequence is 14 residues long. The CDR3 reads CASSFREENYGYTF. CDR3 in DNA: TGTGCCAGCAGCTTTAGGGAGGAGAACTATGGCTACACCTTC.

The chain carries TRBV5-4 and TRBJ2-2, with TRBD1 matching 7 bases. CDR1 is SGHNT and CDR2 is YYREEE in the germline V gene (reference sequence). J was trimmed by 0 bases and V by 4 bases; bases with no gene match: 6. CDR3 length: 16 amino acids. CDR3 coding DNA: TGTGCCAGCAGCCGCCTAGGGACAGCGAACACCGGGGAGCTGTTTTTT. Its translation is CASSRLGTANTGELFF. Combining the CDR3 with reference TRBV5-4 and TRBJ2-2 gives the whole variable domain ETGVTQSPTHLIKTRGQQVTLRCSSQSGHNTVSWYQQALGQGPQFIFQYYREEENGRGNFPPRFSGLQFPNYSSELNVNALELDDSALYLCASSRLGTANTGELFFGEGSRLTVL.

CDR3 amino acids: CASSPRQGSGEQFF. CDR3 DNA sequence: TGTGCCAGCTCCCCGAGACAGGGGTCGGGTGAGCAGTTCTTC. The rearrangement joins TRBV18 to TRBJ2-1; 8 bases agree with TRBD1. CDR1 is KGHSH, CDR2 LQKENI, per germline. There are 14 residues in the CDR3. After removal of 6 bases from V and 9 bases from J, the junction contained 10 bases not matched to a gene.

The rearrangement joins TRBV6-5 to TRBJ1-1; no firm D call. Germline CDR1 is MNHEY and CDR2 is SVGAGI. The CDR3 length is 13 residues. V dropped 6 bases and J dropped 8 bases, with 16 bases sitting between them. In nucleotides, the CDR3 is TGTGCCAGCAGCCGTACGGGTGGGTCGGAAGCTTTCTTT. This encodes CASSRTGGSEAFF.

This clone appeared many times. The CDR3 DNA is TGTGCCACCAGCAGAGATACGGGAGCCTACGAGCAGTACTTC. Encoded protein: CATSRDTGAYEQYF. The rearrangement uses TRBV15 and TRBJ2-7; TRBD2 is a possible D gene (6 bases). The CDR3 consists of 14 residues. The V end was cut by 0 bases, the J end by 2 bases, with 8 bases between. The germline gives CDR1 LNHNV, CDR2 YYDKDF (reference sequence).

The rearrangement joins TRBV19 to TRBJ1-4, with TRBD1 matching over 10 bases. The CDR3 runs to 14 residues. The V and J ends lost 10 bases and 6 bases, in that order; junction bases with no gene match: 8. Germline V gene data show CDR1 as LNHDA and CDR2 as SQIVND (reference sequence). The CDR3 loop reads CATTVGQGHEKLFF. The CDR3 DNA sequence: TGTGCCACGACCGTGGGACAGGGGCATGAAAAACTGTTTTTT. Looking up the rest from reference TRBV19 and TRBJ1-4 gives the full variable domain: DGGITQSPKYLFRKEGQNVTLSCEQNLNHDAMYWYRQDPGQGLRLIYYSQIVNDFQKGDIAEGYSVSREKKESFPLTVTSAQKNPTAFYLCATTVGQGHEKLFFGSGTQLSVL.

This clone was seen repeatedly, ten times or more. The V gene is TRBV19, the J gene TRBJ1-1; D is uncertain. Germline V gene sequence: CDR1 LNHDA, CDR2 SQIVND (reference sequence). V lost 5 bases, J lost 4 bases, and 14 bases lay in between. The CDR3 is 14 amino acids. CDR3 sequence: CASSPRTRSTEAFF. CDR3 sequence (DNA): TGTGCCAGTAGTCCCCGAACTAGGAGCACTGAAGCTTTCTTT.

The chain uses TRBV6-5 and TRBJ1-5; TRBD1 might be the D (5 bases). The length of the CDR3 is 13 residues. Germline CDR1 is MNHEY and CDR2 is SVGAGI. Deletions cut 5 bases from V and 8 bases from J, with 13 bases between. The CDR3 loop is CASSRGGGEPQHF. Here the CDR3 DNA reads TGTGCCAGCAGTCGCGGGGGAGGGGAGCCCCAGCATTTT.

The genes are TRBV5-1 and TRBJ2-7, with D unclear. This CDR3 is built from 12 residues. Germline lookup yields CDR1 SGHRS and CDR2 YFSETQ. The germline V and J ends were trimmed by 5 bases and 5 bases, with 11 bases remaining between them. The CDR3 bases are TGCGCCAGCAGTATTTCGCGCCACGAGCAGTACTTC. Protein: CASSISRHEQYF.

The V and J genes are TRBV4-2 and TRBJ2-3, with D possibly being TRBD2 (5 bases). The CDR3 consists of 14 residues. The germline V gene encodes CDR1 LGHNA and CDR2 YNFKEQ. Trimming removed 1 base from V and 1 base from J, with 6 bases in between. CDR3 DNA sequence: TGTGCCAGCAGCCAAGGGACTCGCACAGATACGCAGTATTTT. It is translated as CASSQGTRTDTQYF.

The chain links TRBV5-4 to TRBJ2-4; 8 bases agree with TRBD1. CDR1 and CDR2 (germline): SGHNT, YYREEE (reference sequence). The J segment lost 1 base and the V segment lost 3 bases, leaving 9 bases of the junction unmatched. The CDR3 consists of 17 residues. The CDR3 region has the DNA TGTGCCAGCAGCTATAACGCCGGGACAGGCGCCAAAAACATTCAGTACTTC. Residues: CASSYNAGTGAKNIQYF. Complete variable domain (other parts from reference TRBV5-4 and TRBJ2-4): ETGVTQSPTHLIKTRGQQVTLRCSSQSGHNTVSWYQQALGQGPQFIFQYYREEENGRGNFPPRFSGLQFPNYSSELNVNALELDDSALYLCASSYNAGTGAKNIQYFGAGTRLSVL.

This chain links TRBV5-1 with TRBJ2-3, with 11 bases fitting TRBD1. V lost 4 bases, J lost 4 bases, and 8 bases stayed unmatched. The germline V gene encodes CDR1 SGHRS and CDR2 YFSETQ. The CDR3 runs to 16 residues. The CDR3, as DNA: TGCGCCAGCAGCACGGCGGGACAGGGGGGAGCAGATACGCAGTATTTT. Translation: CASSTAGQGGADTQYF.

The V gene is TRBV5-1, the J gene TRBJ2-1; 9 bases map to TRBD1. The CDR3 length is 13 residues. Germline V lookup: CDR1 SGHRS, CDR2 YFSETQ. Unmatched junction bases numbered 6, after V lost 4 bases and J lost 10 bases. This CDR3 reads CASSDTGGNEQFF. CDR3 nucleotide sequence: TGCGCCAGCAGCGACACAGGGGGCAACGAGCAGTTCTTC.

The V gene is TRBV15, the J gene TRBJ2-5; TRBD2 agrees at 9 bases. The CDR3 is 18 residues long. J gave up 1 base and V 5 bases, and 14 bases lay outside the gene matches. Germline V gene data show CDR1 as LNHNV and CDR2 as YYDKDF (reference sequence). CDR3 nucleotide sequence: TGTGCCACCAGCTCCCTCGCCCAGCGGGGGGCCCCCCAAGAGACCCAGTACTTC. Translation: CATSSLAQRGAPQETQYF.

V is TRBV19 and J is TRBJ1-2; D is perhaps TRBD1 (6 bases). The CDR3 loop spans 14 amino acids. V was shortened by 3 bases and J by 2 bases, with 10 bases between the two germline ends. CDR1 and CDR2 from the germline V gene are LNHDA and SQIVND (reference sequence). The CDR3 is CASSIGGRNYGYTF. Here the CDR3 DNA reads TGTGCCAGTAGTATCGGGGGGCGGAACTATGGCTACACCTTC.

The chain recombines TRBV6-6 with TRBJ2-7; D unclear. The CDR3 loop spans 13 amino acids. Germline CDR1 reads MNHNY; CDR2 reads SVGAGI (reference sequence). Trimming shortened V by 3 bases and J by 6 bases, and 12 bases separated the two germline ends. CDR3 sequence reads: CASSYVPAGEQYF. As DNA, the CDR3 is TGTGCCAGCAGTTATGTTCCGGCAGGCGAGCAGTACTTC.

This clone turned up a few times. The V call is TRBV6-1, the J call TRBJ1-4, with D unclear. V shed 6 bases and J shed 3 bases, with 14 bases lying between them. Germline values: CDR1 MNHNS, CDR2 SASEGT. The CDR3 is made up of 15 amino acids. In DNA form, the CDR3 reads TGTGCCAGCAGGAAAGCCGCCGGGGCTAATGAAAAACTGTTTTTT. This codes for CASRKAAGANEKLFF.